This T cell receptor beta chain was observed in a study of blood T cell repertoires in COVID-19. Study overall: Acute and convalescent COVID-19 samples came from the United States, Italy and Spain. From T cells, B-cell-depleted T cells, or PBMCs came the material, which was cDNA or gDNA.

The germline CDR1 and CDR2 sequences are SSHAT and FNYEAQ (reference sequence). V shed 1 base and J 6 bases; nucleotides not matched to a gene: 5. The CDR3 runs 14 residues. Under the authors' procedure: Reference gene primer amplification gave estimated nucleated cell counts. Profiled with immunoSEQ multiplex PCR; TCRdb holds only in-frame clones, not every one. The V and J calls and the clone size are those of that table, but D and trimming were determined from the DNA. The table includes over 150,000 clones, roughly 90% detected once. The sequencing input was peripheral blood. The TCR comes from a man in his fifties with acute or convalescent COVID-19. The chain links TRBV7-7 to TRBJ2-7; TRBD2 matches at 8 bases. CDR3 nucleotide sequence: TGTGCCAGCAGCTTAGGGAGCGGGAGTGGCGAGCAGTACTTC. Translation gives CASSLGSGSGEQYF.